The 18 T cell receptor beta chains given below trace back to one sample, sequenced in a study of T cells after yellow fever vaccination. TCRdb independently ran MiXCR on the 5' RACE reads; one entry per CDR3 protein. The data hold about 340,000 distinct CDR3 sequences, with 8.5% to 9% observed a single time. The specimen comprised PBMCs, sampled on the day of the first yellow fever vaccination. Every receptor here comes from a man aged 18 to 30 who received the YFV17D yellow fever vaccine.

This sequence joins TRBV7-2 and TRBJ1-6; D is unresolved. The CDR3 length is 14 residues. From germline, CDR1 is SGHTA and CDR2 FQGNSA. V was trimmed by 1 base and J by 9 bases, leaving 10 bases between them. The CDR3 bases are TGTGCCAGCAGCTTAGATTATAGAGGTTCACCCCTCCACTTT. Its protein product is CASSLDYRGSPLHF.

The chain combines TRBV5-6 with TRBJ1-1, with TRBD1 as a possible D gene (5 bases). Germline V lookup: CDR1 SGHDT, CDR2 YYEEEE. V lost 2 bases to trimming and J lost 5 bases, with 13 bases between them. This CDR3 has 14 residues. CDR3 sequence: CASSFRVSRTEAFF. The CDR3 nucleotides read TGTGCCAGCAGCTTCAGGGTATCAAGGACTGAAGCTTTCTTT. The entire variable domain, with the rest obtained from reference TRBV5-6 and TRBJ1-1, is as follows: DAGVTQSPTHLIKTRGQQVTLRCSPKSGHDTVSWYQQALGQGPQFIFQYYEEEERQRGNFPDRFSGHQFPNYSSELNVNALLLGDSALYLCASSFRVSRTEAFFGQGTRLTVV.

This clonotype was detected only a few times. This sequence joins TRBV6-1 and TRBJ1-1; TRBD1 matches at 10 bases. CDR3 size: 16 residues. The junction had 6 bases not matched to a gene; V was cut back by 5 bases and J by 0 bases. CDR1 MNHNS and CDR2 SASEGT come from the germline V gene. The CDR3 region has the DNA TGTGCCAGCAGTCCCGGGACAGGGGTCATGAACACTGAAGCTTTCTTT. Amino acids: CASSPGTGVMNTEAFF.

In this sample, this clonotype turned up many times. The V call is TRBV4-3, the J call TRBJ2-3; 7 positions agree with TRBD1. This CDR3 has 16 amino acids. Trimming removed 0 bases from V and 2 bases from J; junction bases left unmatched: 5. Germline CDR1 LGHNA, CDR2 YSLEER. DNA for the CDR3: TGCGCCAGCAGCCAAGATCCTGGGACAGCCACAGATACGCAGTATTTT. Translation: CASSQDPGTATDTQYF.

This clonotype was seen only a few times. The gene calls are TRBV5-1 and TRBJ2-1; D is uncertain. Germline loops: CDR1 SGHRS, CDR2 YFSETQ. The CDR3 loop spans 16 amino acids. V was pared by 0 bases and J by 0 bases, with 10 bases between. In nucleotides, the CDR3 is TGCGCCAGCAGCTTGGCGAGGCGGAGCTCCTACAATGAGCAGTTCTTC. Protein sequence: CASSLARRSSYNEQFF.

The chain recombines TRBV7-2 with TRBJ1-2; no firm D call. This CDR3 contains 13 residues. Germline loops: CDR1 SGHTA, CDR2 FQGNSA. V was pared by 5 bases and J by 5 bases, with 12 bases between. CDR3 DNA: TGTGCCAGCAGCACCGGACGAATGTATGGCTACACCTTC. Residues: CASSTGRMYGYTF.

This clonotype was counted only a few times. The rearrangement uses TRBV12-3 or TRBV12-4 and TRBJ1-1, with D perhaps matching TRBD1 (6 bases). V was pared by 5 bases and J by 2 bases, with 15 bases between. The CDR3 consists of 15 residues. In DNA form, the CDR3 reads TGTGCCAGCAGTAACACAGGGCGGGGAAACACTGAAGCTTTCTTT. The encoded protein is CASSNTGRGNTEAFF.

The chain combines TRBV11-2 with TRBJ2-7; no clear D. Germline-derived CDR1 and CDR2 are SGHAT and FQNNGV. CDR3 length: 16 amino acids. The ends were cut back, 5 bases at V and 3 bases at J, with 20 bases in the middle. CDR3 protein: CASSRMDGFLDYEQYF. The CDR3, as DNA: TGTGCCAGCAGCCGAATGGACGGTTTCCTCGACTACGAGCAGTACTTC.

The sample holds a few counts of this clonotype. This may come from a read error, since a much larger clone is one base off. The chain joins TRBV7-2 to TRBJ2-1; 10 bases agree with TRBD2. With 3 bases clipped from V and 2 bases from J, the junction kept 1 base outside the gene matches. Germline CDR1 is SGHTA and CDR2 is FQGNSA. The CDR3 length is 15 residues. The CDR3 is CASSFTSGAYNEQFF. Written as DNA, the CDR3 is TGTGCCAGCAGCTTTACTAGCGGGGCCTACAATGAGCAGTTCTTC.

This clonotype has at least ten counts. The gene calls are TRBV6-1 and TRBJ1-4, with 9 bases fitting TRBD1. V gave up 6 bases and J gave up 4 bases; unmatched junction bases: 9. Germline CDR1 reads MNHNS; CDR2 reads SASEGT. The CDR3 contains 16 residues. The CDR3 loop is CASSLTRTGVNEKLFF. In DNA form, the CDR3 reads TGTGCCAGCAGCCTTACCCGGACAGGGGTTAATGAAAAACTGTTTTTT.

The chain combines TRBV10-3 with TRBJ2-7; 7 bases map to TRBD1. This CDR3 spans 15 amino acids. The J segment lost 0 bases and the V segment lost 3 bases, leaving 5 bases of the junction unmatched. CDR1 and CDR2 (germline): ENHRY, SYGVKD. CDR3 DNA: TGTGCCATCAGTGATGACCACAGGGGCTCCTACGAGCAGTACTTC. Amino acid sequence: CAISDDHRGSYEQYF.

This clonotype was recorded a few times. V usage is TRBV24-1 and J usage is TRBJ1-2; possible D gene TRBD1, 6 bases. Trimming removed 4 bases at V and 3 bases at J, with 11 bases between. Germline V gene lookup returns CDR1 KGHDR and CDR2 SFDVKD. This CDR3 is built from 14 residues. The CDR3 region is CATSERGGDYGYTF. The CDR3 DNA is TGTGCCACCAGTGAACGAGGGGGAGACTATGGCTACACCTTC.

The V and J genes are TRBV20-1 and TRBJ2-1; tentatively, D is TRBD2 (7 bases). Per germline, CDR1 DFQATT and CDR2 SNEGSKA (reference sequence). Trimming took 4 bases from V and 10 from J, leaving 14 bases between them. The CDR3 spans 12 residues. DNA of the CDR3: TGCAGTGCTAATTTCGGGGGGCACGAGCAGTTCTTC. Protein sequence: CSANFGGHEQFF.

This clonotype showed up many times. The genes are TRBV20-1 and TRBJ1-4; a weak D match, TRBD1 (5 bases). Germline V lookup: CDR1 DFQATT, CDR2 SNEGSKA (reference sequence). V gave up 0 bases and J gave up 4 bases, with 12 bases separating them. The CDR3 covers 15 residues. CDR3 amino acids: CSARDGTGFNEKLFF. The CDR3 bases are TGCAGTGCTAGAGATGGGACGGGCTTTAATGAAAAACTGTTTTTT.

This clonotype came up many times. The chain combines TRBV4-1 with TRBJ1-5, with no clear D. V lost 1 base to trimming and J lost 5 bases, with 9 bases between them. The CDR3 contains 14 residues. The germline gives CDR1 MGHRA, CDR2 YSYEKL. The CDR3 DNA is TGCGCCAGCAGCCAAGTGGTTCCCTATCAGCCCCAGCATTTT. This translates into CASSQVVPYQPQHF.

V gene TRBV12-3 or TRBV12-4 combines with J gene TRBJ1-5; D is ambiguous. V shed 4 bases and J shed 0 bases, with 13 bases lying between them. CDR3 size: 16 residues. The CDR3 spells CASSSFGLNSNQPQHF. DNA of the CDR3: TGTGCCAGCAGTTCCTTCGGACTGAATAGCAATCAGCCCCAGCATTTT.

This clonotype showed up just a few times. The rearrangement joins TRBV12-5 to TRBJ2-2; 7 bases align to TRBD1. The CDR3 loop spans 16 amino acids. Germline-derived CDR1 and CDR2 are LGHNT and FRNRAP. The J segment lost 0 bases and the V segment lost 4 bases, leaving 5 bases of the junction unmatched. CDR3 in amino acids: CASGSGDRSNTGELFF. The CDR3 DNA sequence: TGTGCTAGTGGTTCAGGGGACAGATCGAACACCGGGGAGCTGTTTTTT.

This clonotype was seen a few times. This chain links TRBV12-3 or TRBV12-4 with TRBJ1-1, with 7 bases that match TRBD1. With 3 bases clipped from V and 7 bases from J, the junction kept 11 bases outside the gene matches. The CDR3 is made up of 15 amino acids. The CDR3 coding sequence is TGTGCCAGCAGTTTCTGGGGAGGGACAGATAATGAAGCTTTCTTT. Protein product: CASSFWGGTDNEAFF.